These T cell receptor beta chains were read from a single sample in a study of blood T cell repertoires in COVID-19. The protocol was immunoSEQ multiplex PCR, while the TCRdb copy is restricted to in-frame clones and leaves out a portion. The sample holds under 350,000 clones, under 90% seen once. The sequencing input was PBMCs or T cells enriched from blood (not recorded which). The source of these receptors is a woman in her thirties or forties who had recovered from COVID-19. Both conserved end residues are part of each CDR3. D genes are given only for firm matches. Size tells how often a clone was seen (once, few, many) or the class of an expanded clone, and some rows leave it out.

size	V	D	J	CDR3	DNA
-	TRBV4-2	-	TRBJ2-5	CASSQGSQYLQETQYF	TGTGCCAGCAGCCAAGGGTCACAATACCTCCAAGAGACCCAGTACTTC
-	TRBV3-1/TRBV3-2	-	TRBJ1-1	CASSPRRVLNTEAFF	TGTGCCAGCAGCCCCCGGCGGGTTTTGAACACTGAAGCTTTCTTT
-	TRBV30	-	TRBJ1-4	CAWSSRGGEKLFF	TGTGCCTGGAGTTCCAGGGGAGGGGAAAAACTGTTTTTT
-	TRBV21-1	-	TRBJ1-5	CASSKRRQGEYGNQPQHF	TGTGCCAGCAGCAAAAGGAGACAGGGGGAGTATGGCAATCAGCCCCAGCATTTT
-	TRBV27	-	TRBJ1-2	CASTFRGAANYGYTF	TGTGCCAGCACCTTCCGGGGGGCAGCGAACTATGGCTACACCTTC
-	TRBV9	TRBD1	TRBJ2-2	CASSPGQGEDTGELFF	TGTGCCAGCAGCCCAGGACAGGGTGAGGACACCGGGGAGCTGTTTTTT
-	TRBV9	TRBD1	TRBJ1-2	CASSVDITPGQGEGYTF	TGTGCCAGCAGCGTAGACATAACCCCCGGGCAGGGGGAAGGCTACACCTTC
once	TRBV7-9	-	TRBJ1-2	CASSFAGANYGYTF	TGTGCCAGCAGCTTTGCAGGGGCTAACTATGGCTACACCTTC
-	TRBV4-1	TRBD2	TRBJ2-1	CASSQNLGASGTYNEQFF	TGCGCCAGCAGCCAAAATCTAGGGGCTAGCGGCACCTACAATGAGCAGTTCTTC
-	TRBV5-1	-	TRBJ1-1	CASKVGVRGKEPEAFF	TGCGCCAGCAAAGTTGGGGTTAGGGGGAAGGAGCCTGAAGCTTTCTTT
-	TRBV5-8	TRBD2	TRBJ2-5	CASSASGREETQYF	TGTGCCAGCAGCGCAAGCGGGAGGGAAGAGACCCAGTACTTC
-	TRBV5-1	TRBD1	TRBJ1-3	CASSQGRQGISGNTIYF	TGCGCCAGCAGCCAAGGACGACAGGGAATCTCTGGAAACACCATATATTTT
few	TRBV11-2	-	TRBJ1-6	CASSLHTSPLHF	TGTGCCAGCAGCTTGCACACTTCACCCCTCCACTTT
-	TRBV29-1	-	TRBJ2-3	CSVEGRVTDTQYF	TGCAGCGTTGAAGGCAGGGTAACAGATACGCAGTATTTT
-	TRBV7-2	-	TRBJ2-7	CASSYDSFSYEQYF	TGTGCCAGCAGCTATGACTCCTTCTCCTACGAGCAGTACTTC
-	TRBV30	TRBD1	TRBJ2-2	CAWSKTGIGELFF	TGTGCCTGGAGTAAGACAGGGATCGGGGAGCTGTTTTTT
-	TRBV7-9	TRBD2	TRBJ2-7	CASSSIAGDGNEQYF	TGTGCCAGCAGCTCAATAGCGGGAGATGGCAACGAGCAGTACTTC
-	TRBV18	TRBD2	TRBJ2-7	CASSLPLASGYEQYF	TGTGCCAGCTCACTGCCTTTGGCTAGCGGCTACGAGCAGTACTTC
-	TRBV2	TRBD1	TRBJ2-2	CASTRTGGNTGELFF	TGTGCCAGCACCCGGACAGGGGGTAACACCGGGGAGCTGTTTTTT
-	TRBV28	-	TRBJ2-7	CASTPRPRGPYEQYF	TGTGCCAGCACCCCGAGGCCTCGGGGTCCCTACGAGCAGTACTTC
-	TRBV5-1	-	TRBJ2-1	CASSLEFGQRSYNEQFF	TGCGCCAGCAGCTTGGAATTCGGACAGAGGTCCTACAATGAGCAGTTCTTC
-	TRBV5-4	TRBD2	TRBJ2-7	CASSLPGLAGGSSYEQYF	TGTGCCAGCAGTCTTCCGGGACTAGCGGGAGGGAGCTCCTACGAGCAGTACTTC
-	TRBV5-1	-	TRBJ1-4	CASSLQGEEKLFF	TGCGCCAGCAGCTTACAGGGTGAGGAAAAACTGTTTTTT
few	TRBV4-3	-	TRBJ1-2	CASSQTEGGGYTF	TGCGCCAGCAGCCAGACCGAGGGAGGCGGCTACACCTTC
-	TRBV10-1	-	TRBJ1-5	CASSEGLGQGNQPQHF	TGCGCCAGCAGTGAAGGTCTAGGGCAGGGGAATCAGCCCCAGCATTTT
once	TRBV3-1/TRBV3-2	-	TRBJ1-1	CASSRRGAKNTEAFF	TGTGCCAGCAGCCGTCGGGGGGCGAAGAACACTGAAGCTTTCTTT
-	TRBV9	-	TRBJ2-7	CASSVDGQGGYEQYF	TGTGCCAGCAGCGTAGACGGGCAGGGAGGATACGAGCAGTACTTC
-	TRBV7-7	-	TRBJ2-2	CASSQQGDGVGELFF	TGTGCTAGCAGCCAACAGGGAGACGGGGTCGGGGAGCTGTTTTTT
-	TRBV7-9	-	TRBJ1-2	CASSLEGQGWGYTF	TGTGCCAGCAGCTTAGAGGGCCAGGGATGGGGCTACACCTTC
-	TRBV7-9	-	TRBJ1-5	CASSLGQLNQPQHF	TGTGCCAGCAGTCTTGGACAACTCAATCAGCCCCAGCATTTT
-	TRBV9	-	TRBJ2-7	CASSVVSETYEQYF	TGTGCCAGCAGCGTAGTGAGTGAAACCTACGAGCAGTACTTC
-	TRBV30	-	TRBJ1-2	CAWSLPWTSINYGYTF	TGTGCCTGGAGTTTACCCTGGACATCCATAAACTATGGCTACACCTTC
-	TRBV7-3	-	TRBJ2-5	CASSPGTQPETQYF	TGTGCCAGCAGCCCCGGGACACAGCCAGAGACCCAGTACTTC
-	TRBV7-8	-	TRBJ1-2	CASSSNEGVWDGYTF	TGTGCCAGCAGCAGCAATGAGGGGGTGTGGGATGGCTACACCTTC
few	TRBV6-5	TRBD2	TRBJ2-1	CASSLAGASNNEQFF	TGTGCCAGCAGTTTAGCGGGGGCGAGTAACAATGAGCAGTTCTTC
-	TRBV18	-	TRBJ2-7	CASSPPFPSSYEQYF	TGTGCCAGCTCACCACCTTTCCCGAGCTCCTACGAGCAGTACTTC
-	TRBV27	-	TRBJ1-6	CASSFGPIPNYNSPLHF	TGTGCCAGCAGTTTCGGTCCGATCCCTAACTATAATTCACCCCTCCACTTT
once	TRBV7-8	TRBD1	TRBJ1-2	CASSSTPRDSPNYGYTF	TGTGCCAGCAGCTCGACACCCCGGGACAGTCCAAACTATGGCTACACCTTC
-	TRBV5-1	-	TRBJ2-1	CASSSLAGSSYNEQFF	TGCGCCAGCAGCTCCCTAGCCGGGAGCTCCTACAATGAGCAGTTCTTC
-	TRBV2	TRBD1	TRBJ1-3	CASSRTGASGNTIYF	TGTGCCAGCAGCCGGACAGGGGCATCCGGAAACACCATATATTTT
-	TRBV2	TRBD1	TRBJ1-1	CASSRRQGAGNTEAFF	TGTGCCAGCAGTCGAAGACAGGGGGCGGGGAACACTGAAGCTTTCTTT
-	TRBV18	-	TRBJ1-5	CASCQGQSQPQHF	TGTGCCAGCTGCCAGGGGCAATCCCAGCCCCAGCATTTT
once	TRBV3-1/TRBV3-2	TRBD1	TRBJ1-3	CASSQQGVGNTIYF	TGTGCCAGCAGTCAACAGGGGGTAGGAAACACCATATATTTT
-	TRBV19	-	TRBJ2-1	CATKYREDYNEQFF	TGTGCCACCAAGTATAGGGAGGACTACAATGAGCAGTTCTTC
-	TRBV7-8	TRBD1	TRBJ1-2	CASSLALFQGDYGYTF	TGTGCCAGCAGCTTAGCCTTATTTCAGGGGGATTATGGCTACACCTTC
-	TRBV6-2/TRBV6-3	-	TRBJ1-1	CASSYSKGGWNTEAFF	TGTGCCAGCAGTTACTCGAAAGGGGGATGGAACACTGAAGCTTTCTTT
-	TRBV2	TRBD1	TRBJ2-7	CASNRDRGRQYF	TGTGCCAGCAACAGAGACAGGGGGCGGCAGTACTTC